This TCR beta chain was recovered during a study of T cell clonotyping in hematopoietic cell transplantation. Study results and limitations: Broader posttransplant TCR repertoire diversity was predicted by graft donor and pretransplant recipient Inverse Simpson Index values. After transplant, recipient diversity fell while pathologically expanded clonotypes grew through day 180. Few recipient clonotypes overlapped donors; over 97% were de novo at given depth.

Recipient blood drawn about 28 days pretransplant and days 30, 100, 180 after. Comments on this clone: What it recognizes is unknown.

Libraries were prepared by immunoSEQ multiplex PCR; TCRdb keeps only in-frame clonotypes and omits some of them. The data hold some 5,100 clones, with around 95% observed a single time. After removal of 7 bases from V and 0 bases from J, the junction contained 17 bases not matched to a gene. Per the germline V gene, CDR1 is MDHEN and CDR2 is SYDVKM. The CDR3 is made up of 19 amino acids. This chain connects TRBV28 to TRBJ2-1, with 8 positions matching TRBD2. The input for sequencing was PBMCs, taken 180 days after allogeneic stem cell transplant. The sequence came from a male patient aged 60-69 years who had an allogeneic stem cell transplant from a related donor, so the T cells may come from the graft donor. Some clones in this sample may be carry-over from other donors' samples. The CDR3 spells CASTLGGLAGESSYNEQFF. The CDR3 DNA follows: TGTGCCAGCACCTTAGGAGGGCTAGCGGGTGAGAGCTCCTACAATGAGCAGTTCTTC.